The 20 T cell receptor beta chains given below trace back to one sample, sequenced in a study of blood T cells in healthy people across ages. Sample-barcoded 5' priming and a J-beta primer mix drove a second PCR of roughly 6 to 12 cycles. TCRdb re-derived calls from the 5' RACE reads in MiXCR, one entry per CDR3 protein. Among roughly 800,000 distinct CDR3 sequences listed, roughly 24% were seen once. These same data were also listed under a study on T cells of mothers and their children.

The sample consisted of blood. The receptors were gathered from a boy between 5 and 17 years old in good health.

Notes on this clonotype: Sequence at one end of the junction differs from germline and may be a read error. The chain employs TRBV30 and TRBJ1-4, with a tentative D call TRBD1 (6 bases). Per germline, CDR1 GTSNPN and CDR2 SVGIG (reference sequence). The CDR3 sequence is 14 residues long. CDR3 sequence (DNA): TGTGCCTGGAGTCGAACAGGGAGTGGCGAAAAACTGCTTTTT. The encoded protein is CAWSRTGSGEKLLF.

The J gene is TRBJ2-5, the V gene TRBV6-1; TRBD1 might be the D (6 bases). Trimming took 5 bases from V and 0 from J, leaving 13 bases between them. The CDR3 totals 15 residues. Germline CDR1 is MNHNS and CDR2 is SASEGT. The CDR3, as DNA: TGTGCCAGCAGTCCCCGGGCAGGGGACCAAGAGACCCAGTACTTC. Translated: CASSPRAGDQETQYF.

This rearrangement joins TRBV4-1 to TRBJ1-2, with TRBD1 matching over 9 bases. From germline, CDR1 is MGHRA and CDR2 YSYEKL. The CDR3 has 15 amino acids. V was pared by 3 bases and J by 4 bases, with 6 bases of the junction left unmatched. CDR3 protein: CASSHPGTGIYGYTF. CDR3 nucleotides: TGCGCCAGCAGCCACCCTGGGACAGGGATCTATGGCTACACCTTC.

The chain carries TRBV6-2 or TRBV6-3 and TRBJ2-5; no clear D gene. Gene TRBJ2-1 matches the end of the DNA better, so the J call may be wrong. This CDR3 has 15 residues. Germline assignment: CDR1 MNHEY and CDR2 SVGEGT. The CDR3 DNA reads TGTGCCAGCAGTTACGACCCTCCTAGTTGGGGTGAGCAGTTCTTC. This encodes CASSYDPPSWGEQFF.

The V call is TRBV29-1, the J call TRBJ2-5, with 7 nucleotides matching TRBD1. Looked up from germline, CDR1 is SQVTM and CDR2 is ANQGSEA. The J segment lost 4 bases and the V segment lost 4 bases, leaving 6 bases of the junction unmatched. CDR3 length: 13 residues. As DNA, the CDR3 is TGCAGCGTTGCCACAGGGGCCGGAGAGACCCAGTACTTC. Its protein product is CSVATGAGETQYF.

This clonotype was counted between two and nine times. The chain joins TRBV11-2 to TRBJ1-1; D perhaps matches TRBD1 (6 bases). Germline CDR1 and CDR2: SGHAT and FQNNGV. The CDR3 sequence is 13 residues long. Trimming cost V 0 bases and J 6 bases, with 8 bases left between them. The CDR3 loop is CASSLEGAAEAFF. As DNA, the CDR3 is TGTGCCAGCAGCTTAGAGGGGGCCGCTGAAGCTTTCTTT.

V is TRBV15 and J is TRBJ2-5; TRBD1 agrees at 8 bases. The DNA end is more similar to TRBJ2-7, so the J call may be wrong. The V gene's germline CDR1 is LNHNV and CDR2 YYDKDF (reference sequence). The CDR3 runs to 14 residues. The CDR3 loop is CATNSDRDPYEQYF. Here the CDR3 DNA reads TGTGCCACCAACTCGGACAGGGACCCCTACGAGCAGTACTTC.

The CDR3 DNA sequence: TGTGCCAGCAGCATAAGTGAACTTTCCTCCTACGAGCAGTACTTC. Translation gives CASSISELSSYEQYF. The gene calls are TRBV7-9 and TRBJ2-7; D unresolved. Trimming left V 5 bases short and J 0 bases short, with 14 bases between. Germline CDR1 and CDR2: SEHNR and FQNEAQ (reference sequence). CDR3 length: 15 residues. Looking up the rest from reference TRBV7-9 and TRBJ2-7 gives the full variable domain: DTGVSQNPRHKITKRGQNVTFRCDPISEHNRLYWYRQTLGQGPEFLTYFQNEAQLEKSRLLSDRFSAERPKGSFSTLEIQRTEQGDSAMYLCASSISELSSYEQYFGPGTRLTVT.

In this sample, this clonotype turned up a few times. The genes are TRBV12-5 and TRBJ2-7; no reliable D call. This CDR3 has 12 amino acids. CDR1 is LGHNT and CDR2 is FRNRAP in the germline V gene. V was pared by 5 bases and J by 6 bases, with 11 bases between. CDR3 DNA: TGTGCTAGTGGTCCCACATCGAGCGAGCAGTACTTC. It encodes CASGPTSSEQYF.

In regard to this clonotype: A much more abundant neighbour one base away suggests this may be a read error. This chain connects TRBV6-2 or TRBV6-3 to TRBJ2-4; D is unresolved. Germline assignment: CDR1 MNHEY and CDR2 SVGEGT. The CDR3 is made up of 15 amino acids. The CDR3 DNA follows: TGTGCCAGCAGTTACGGGCAGCTGGCCAAAAACGTTCAGTACTTC. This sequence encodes CASSYGQLAKNVQYF.

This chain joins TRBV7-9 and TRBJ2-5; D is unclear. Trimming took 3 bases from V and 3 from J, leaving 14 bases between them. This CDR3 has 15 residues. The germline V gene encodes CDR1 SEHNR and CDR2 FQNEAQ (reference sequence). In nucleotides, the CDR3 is TGTGCCAGCAGCTTGGGAACGGTACTGGAAGAGACCCAGTACTTC. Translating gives CASSLGTVLEETQYF.

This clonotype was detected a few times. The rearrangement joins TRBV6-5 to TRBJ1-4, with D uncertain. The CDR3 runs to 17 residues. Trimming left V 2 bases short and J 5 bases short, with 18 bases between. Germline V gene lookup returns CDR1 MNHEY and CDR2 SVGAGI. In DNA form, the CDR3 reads TGTGCCAGCAGTTACGGGCAGTCCACCCTACGGAATGAAAAACTGTTTTTT. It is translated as CASSYGQSTLRNEKLFF.

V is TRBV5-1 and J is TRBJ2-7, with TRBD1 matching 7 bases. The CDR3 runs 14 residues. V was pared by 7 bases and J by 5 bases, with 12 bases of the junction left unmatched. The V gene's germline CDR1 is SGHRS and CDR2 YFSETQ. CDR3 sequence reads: CASRQGQGDDEQYF. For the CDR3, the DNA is TGCGCCAGCCGACAAGGGCAGGGGGATGACGAGCAGTACTTC.

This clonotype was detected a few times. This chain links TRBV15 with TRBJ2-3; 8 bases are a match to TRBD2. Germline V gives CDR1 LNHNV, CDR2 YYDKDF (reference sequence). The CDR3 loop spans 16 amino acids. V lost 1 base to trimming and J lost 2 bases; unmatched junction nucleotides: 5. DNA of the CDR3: TGTGCCACCAGCAGAGCGGGGGGGCGTACCACAGATACGCAGTATTTT. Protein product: CATSRAGGRTTDTQYF. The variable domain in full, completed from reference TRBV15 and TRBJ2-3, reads DAMVIQNPRYQVTQFGKPVTLSCSQTLNHNVMYWYQQKSSQAPKLLFHYYDKDFNNEADTPDNFQSRRPNTSFCFLDIRSPGLGDTAMYLCATSRAGGRTTDTQYFGPGTRLTVL.

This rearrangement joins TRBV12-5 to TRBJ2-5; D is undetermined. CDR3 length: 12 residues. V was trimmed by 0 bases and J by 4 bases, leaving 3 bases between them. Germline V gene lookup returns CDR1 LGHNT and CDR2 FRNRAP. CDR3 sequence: CASGLVIETQYF. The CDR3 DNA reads TGTGCTAGTGGTTTGGTAATAGAGACCCAGTACTTC.

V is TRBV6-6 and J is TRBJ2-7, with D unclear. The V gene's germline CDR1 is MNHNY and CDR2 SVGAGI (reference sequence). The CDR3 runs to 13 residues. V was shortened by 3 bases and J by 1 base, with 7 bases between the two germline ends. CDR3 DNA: TGTGCCAGCAGTTATCCGGTATCCTACGAGCAGTACTTC. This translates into CASSYPVSYEQYF.

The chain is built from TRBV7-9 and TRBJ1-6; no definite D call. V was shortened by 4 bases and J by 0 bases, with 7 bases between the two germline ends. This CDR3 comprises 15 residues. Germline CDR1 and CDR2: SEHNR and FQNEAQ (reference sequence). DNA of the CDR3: TGTGCCAGCAGCTATATGGGCTCCTATAATTCACCCCTCCACTTT. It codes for CASSYMGSYNSPLHF.

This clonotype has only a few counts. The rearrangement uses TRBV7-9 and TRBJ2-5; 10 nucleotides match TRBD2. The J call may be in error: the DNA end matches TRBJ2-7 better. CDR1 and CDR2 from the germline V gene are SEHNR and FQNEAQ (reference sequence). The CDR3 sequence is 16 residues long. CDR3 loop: CASSFSRASGGYEQYF. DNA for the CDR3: TGTGCCAGCAGCTTTTCCCGGGCTAGCGGGGGTTACGAGCAGTACTTC.

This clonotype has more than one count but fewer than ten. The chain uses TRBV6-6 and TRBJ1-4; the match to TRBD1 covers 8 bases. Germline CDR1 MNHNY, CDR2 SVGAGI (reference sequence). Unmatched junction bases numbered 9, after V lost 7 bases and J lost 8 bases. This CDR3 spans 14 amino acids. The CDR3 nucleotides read TGTGCCAGCAACAGGGGGAGGGCTGAGGAAAAACTGTTTTTT. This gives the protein CASNRGRAEEKLFF.

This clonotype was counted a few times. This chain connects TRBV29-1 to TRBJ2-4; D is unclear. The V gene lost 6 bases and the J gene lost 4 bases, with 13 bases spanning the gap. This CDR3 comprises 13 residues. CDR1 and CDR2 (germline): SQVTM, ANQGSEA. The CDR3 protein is CSVAPTVKNIQYF. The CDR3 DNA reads TGCAGCGTGGCCCCCACAGTTAAAAACATTCAGTACTTC.